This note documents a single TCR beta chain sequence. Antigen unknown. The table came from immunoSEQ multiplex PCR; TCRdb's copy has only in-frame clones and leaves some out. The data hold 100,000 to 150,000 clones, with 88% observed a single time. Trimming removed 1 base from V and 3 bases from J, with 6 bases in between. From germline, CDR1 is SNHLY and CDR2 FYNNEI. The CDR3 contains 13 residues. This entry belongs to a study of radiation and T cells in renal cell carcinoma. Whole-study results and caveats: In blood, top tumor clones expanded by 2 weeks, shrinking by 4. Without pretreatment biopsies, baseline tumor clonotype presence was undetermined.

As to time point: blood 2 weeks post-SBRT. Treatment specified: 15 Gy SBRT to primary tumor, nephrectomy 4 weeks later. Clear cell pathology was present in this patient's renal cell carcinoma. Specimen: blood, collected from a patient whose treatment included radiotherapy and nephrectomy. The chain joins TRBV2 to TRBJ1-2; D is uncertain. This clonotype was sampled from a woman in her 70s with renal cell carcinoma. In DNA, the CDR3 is TGTGCCAGCAGTGAAGGGTCAGACTATGGCTACACCTTC. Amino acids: CASSEGSDYGYTF.